This TCR beta chain is drawn from a study of cytomegalovirus exposure and HLA in healthy donors. Study-level background: Around 78 million unique TCR sequences came from HLA-typed donors in an early release. Study-wide findings and caveats: The later analysis indicated that the majority of CMV-associated TCR beta chains appeared HLA-restricted.

A note on this clone: What it recognizes is unknown.

Both 60 Vbeta primers and 13 Jbeta primers went into the PCR. Some clones are missing from TCRdb's copy, which holds only in-frame ones; the method was immunoSEQ multiplex PCR. The repertoire consists of a few hundred thousand clones, with 80% to 95% occurring once and the leading ten covering 1.5% to 2%. The CDR3 sequence is 13 residues long. Germline CDR1 reads ENHRY; CDR2 reads SYGVKD. Germline trimming cut 9 bases from V and 3 bases from J; bases unmatched to any gene: 8. The chain carries TRBV10-3 and TRBJ2-7; 7 nucleotides match TRBD2. This sequence originates from a girl aged 2-10 years in good health and CMV-seronegative. Sequencing used PBMCs. CDR3 protein: CAITSEGGYEQYF. CDR3 sequence (DNA): TGTGCCATTACTAGCGAAGGTGGCTACGAGCAGTACTTC.